This T cell receptor beta chain derives from a study of brain metastases from non-small cell lung cancer. As concerns this clone: One end of the junction fails to match germline, which may point to a read error.

Libraries were prepared by immunoSEQ multiplex PCR; TCRdb keeps only in-frame clonotypes and omits some of them. This repertoire shows about 1,600 clones, 81% found once; its top ten account for more than 9%. This CDR3 spans 14 amino acids. Germline V gene sequence: CDR1 SGHTA, CDR2 FQGNSA. The J gene is TRBJ1-2, the V gene TRBV7-2; no reliable D call. The sequence was obtained from a donor at least 40 years old with non-small cell lung cancer. The specimen was tumor-adjacent normal tissue. The CDR3 protein is CASSLFGDDYGYTF. The CDR3 coding sequence is TGTGCCAGCAGCTTATTCGGGGATGACTATGGCTATACCTTC.